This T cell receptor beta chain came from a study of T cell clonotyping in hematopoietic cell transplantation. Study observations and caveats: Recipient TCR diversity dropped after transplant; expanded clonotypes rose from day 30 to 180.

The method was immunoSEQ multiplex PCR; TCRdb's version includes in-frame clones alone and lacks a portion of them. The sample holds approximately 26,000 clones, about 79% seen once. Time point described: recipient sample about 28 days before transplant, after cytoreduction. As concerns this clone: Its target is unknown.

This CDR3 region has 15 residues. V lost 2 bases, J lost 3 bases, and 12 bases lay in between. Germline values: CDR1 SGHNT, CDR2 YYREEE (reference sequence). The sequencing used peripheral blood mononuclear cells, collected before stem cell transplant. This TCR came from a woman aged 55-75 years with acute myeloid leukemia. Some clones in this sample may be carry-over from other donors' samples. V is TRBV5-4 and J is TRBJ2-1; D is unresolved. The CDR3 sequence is CASSFERTLYNEQFF. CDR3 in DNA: TGTGCCAGCAGCTTCGAGAGGACCCTCTACAATGAGCAGTTCTTC.